This TCR beta chain derives from a study of T cells in Graves' hyperthyroidism and ophthalmopathy. Across the study: At the time of initial diagnosis and before any treatment, peripheral blood was collected.

Graves' hyperthyroidism was deemed stable given no ophthalmopathy progression within 18 months. The CDR3 covers 13 residues. The ends were cut back, 6 bases at V and 6 bases at J, with 12 bases in the middle. From germline, CDR1 is MDHEN and CDR2 SYDVKM. Amplification yielded TCR beta CDR3 regions, with RNA transcripts as the source. An initial round of RT-PCR targeting the TCR CDR3 relied on the HTBI primer set. TCRdb re-analysed the multiplex PCR reads in MiXCR, keeping a single row per CDR3 protein. The profile shows some 700,000 distinct CDR3 sequences, around 15% of them singletons. Study results and caveats: Ophthalmopathy was separated from stable hyperthyroidism by a 13 V-J model. Blood also held most thyroid clonotypes expanded beyond 0.001.

This clonotype appeared many times. Its target is not known. Material for sequencing was blood. The chain carries TRBV28 and TRBJ2-1; D is unresolved. The source is a man aged 45-60 years with Graves' hyperthyroidism. CDR3 sequence reads: CASRQGSANEQFF. DNA for the CDR3: TGTGCCAGCAGGCAAGGGTCGGCCAATGAGCAGTTCTTC.